This is a list of T cell receptor beta chains from one sample in a study of early T cells in non-severe SARS-CoV-2 infection. TCRdb re-called the 5' RACE reads with MiXCR, one entry per CDR3 protein. The table has 70,000 to 75,000 distinct CDR3 sequences, 10% to 15% seen once. Sequencing used whole blood. The receptors here all came from an adult who was a healthcare worker with PCR-confirmed SARS-CoV-2 infection or an uninfected control (not recorded which). Both conserved end residues are part of each CDR3. Each record gives: J gene, clone size, V gene, D gene, CDR3 protein, CDR3 DNA. A D gene is named only where the DNA matches it firmly. Expanded clones are given a class, and other clones once, few, many or no size at all.

J gene: TRBJ2-7; clone size: few; V gene: TRBV9; D gene: TRBD2; CDR3 protein: CASSPMAGGHYEQYF; CDR3 DNA: TGTGCCAGCAGCCCGATGGCGGGAGGGCACTACGAGCAGTACTTC
J gene: TRBJ1-2; clone size: .; V gene: TRBV20-1; D gene: .; CDR3 protein: CSARRPSLKTMGYTF; CDR3 DNA: TGCAGTGCTAGGCGACCATCCCTCAAGACTATGGGCTACACCTTC
J gene: TRBJ1-5; clone size: many; V gene: TRBV12-3/TRBV12-4; D gene: .; CDR3 protein: CASSQQQSNQPQHF; CDR3 DNA: TGTGCCAGCAGTCAACAGCAGAGCAATCAGCCCCAGCATTTT
J gene: TRBJ2-1; clone size: few; V gene: TRBV28; D gene: .; CDR3 protein: CATAEDPYNEQFF; CDR3 DNA: TGTGCCACCGCAGAGGACCCCTACAATGAGCAGTTCTTC
J gene: TRBJ1-5; clone size: many; V gene: TRBV20-1; D gene: TRBD1; CDR3 protein: CSAQGDSNQPQHF; CDR3 DNA: TGCAGTGCTCAGGGGGATAGCAATCAGCCCCAGCATTTT
J gene: TRBJ2-1; clone size: .; V gene: TRBV29-1; D gene: .; CDR3 protein: CSVERRGTGIRNEQFF; CDR3 DNA: TGCAGCGTTGAACGTAGGGGGACTGGTATAAGGAATGAGCAGTTCTTC
J gene: TRBJ2-3; clone size: .; V gene: TRBV12-3/TRBV12-4; D gene: .; CDR3 protein: CASTGPLSTDTQYF; CDR3 DNA: TGTGCCAGCACCGGACCCTTGTCCACAGATACGCAGTATTTT
J gene: TRBJ2-7; clone size: many; V gene: TRBV7-2; D gene: .; CDR3 protein: CASSLSQRSYEQYF; CDR3 DNA: TGTGCCAGCAGCTTGAGTCAGAGGTCCTACGAGCAGTACTTC
J gene: TRBJ2-7; clone size: .; V gene: TRBV29-1; D gene: TRBD1; CDR3 protein: CSVGQEYEQYF; CDR3 DNA: TGCAGCGTCGGACAGGAGTACGAGCAGTACTTC
J gene: TRBJ2-7; clone size: many; V gene: TRBV20-1; D gene: .; CDR3 protein: CSAIGSPSEEQYF; CDR3 DNA: TGCAGTGCCATCGGATCCCCATCCGAAGAGCAGTACTTC
J gene: TRBJ1-1; clone size: many; V gene: TRBV7-9; D gene: .; CDR3 protein: CASSLVEGTEAFF; CDR3 DNA: TGTGCCAGCAGCTTAGTCGAGGGAACTGAAGCTTTCTTT
J gene: TRBJ2-7; clone size: few; V gene: TRBV5-1; D gene: TRBD1; CDR3 protein: CASTSPGTGFYEQYF; CDR3 DNA: TGCGCCAGCACCTCACCCGGGACAGGGTTCTACGAGCAGTACTTC
J gene: TRBJ1-3; clone size: .; V gene: TRBV20-1; D gene: .; CDR3 protein: CSAPNREGGNTIYF; CDR3 DNA: TGCAGTGCTCCCAACAGGGAGGGAGGAAACACCATATATTTT
J gene: TRBJ1-1; clone size: many; V gene: TRBV18; D gene: TRBD1; CDR3 protein: CASSLLSDRAFTEAFF; CDR3 DNA: TGTGCCAGCTCACTACTCAGCGACAGGGCTTTCACTGAAGCTTTCTTT
J gene: TRBJ2-7; clone size: many; V gene: TRBV9; D gene: .; CDR3 protein: CASSPTSTRYEQYF; CDR3 DNA: TGTGCCAGCAGCCCCACTAGCACCCGCTACGAGCAGTACTTC
J gene: TRBJ2-2; clone size: many; V gene: TRBV27; D gene: TRBD2; CDR3 protein: CASSPGTSGNTGELFF; CDR3 DNA: TGTGCCAGCAGTCCAGGGACTAGCGGAAACACCGGGGAGCTGTTTTTT
J gene: TRBJ2-5; clone size: many; V gene: TRBV19; D gene: TRBD2; CDR3 protein: CASSPRGAGGRETQYF; CDR3 DNA: TGTGCCAGTAGTCCCCGTGGAGCGGGAGGGAGAGAGACCCAGTACTTC
J gene: TRBJ2-2; clone size: .; V gene: TRBV9; D gene: TRBD2; CDR3 protein: CASSDGTSGQNTGELFF; CDR3 DNA: TGTGCCAGCAGCGACGGGACTAGCGGGCAGAACACCGGGGAGCTGTTTTTT